The sample holds one count of the clone carrying this T cell receptor beta chain. This record comes from a study of blood T cell repertoires in COVID-19. Only in-frame clones appear in the TCRdb table, and some are missing; sequencing was by immunoSEQ multiplex PCR. Counted here are 130,000 to 150,000 clones, about four fifths occurring once; the ten biggest clones make up about 15%. This TCR was sampled from a human donor with acute or convalescent COVID-19. The donor label of this sample is uncertain. Source material: peripheral blood.

This CDR3 reads CASSQQDSYTDTQYF. The CDR3 DNA is TGTGCCAGCAGCCAACAGGACAGCTACACAGATACGCAGTATTTT. The gene calls are TRBV5-5 and TRBJ2-3; D may be TRBD1 (6 bases). The germline gives CDR1 SGHKS, CDR2 YYEKEE (reference sequence). The length of the CDR3 is 15 residues. V dropped 4 bases and J dropped 2 bases, with 14 bases sitting between them.